The rows below give T cell receptor beta chains drawn from one sample of a study of shared clonotypes between healthy human individuals. The protocol was immunoSEQ multiplex PCR, while the TCRdb copy is restricted to in-frame clones and leaves out a portion. This sample carries 800,000 to 950,000 clones, about 96% of them seen once, and the ten largest clones take about 0.25%. The sequenced material came from naive CD8+ T cells sorted from blood. The receptors stem from a man under 40 in good health. CDR3s include the opening cysteine and the closing phenylalanine or tryptophan. A D gene is named only where the DNA matches it firmly. The listing skips clone size in some rows; elsewhere it reads once, few, many or a size class.

cdr3_nt,cdr3_aa,v_call,j_call,d_call,clone_size
TGTGCCAGTAGTATACAGGGTGTCTATGGCTACACCTTC,CASSIQGVYGYTF,TRBV19,TRBJ1-2,NA,NA
TGTGCCAGCAGCCGGACACCGGCCTACGAGCAGTACTTC,CASSRTPAYEQYF,TRBV7-9,TRBJ2-7,NA,NA
TGTGCCAGCAGCTCGGACAGGGTTGGGGAATTCTTTGGGAACATTCAGTACTTC,CASSSDRVGEFFGNIQYF,TRBV7-9,TRBJ2-4,TRBD1,NA
TGTGCCAGCAGTTACAGGGGGATCTACGAGCAGTACTTC,CASSYRGIYEQYF,TRBV6-6,TRBJ2-7,NA,once
TGTGCCAGCTCCCCCTGGGTCTCTGGGGCCAACGTCCTGACTTTC,CASSPWVSGANVLTF,TRBV18,TRBJ2-6,NA,NA
TGTGCCACCAGCATAGCGGGGACCTACAATGAGCAGTTCTTC,CATSIAGTYNEQFF,TRBV15,TRBJ2-1,TRBD2,NA
TGTGCCAGCGCACTCTCGGGGTCTACCTACGAGCAGTACTTC,CASALSGSTYEQYF,TRBV6-1,TRBJ2-7,NA,NA
TGTGCCAGCAGTGTCCCCTCATCGGAGCCACTTAGAGAAAAACTGTTTTTT,CASSVPSSEPLREKLFF,TRBV6-1,TRBJ1-4,NA,NA
TGTGCCAGCAGTTACTTAGCCGGCTACGAGCAGTACTTC,CASSYLAGYEQYF,TRBV6-5,TRBJ2-7,NA,NA
TGTGCCAGCGGAGGAGGTGGATTCAATGAGCAGTTCTTC,CASGGGGFNEQFF,TRBV7-9,TRBJ2-1,NA,NA